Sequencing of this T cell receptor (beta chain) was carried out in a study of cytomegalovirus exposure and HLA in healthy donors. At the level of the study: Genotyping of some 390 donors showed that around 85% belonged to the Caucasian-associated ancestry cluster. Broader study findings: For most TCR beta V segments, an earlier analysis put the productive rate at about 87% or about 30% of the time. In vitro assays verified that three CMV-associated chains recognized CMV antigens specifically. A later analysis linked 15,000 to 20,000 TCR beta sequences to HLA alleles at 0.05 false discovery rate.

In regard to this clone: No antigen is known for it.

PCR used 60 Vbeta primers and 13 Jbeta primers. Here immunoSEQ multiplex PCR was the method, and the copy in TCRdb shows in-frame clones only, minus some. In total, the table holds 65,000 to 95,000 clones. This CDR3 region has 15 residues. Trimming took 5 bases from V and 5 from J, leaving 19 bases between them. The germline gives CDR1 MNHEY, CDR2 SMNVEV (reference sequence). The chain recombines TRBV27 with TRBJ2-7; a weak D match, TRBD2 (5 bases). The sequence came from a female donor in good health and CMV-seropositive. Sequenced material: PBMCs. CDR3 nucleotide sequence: TGTGCCAGCAGTCCGTTGTCGTTTAGCGTTGACGAGCAGTACTTC. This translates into CASSPLSFSVDEQYF.